This entry describes one T cell receptor beta chain. This clone appeared a few times. Its cognate antigen has yet to be identified. Base qualities are missing; no much larger clone stands one base away. A single peripheral blood draw of around 0.11 L on average was collected from each donor into heparinised tubes. Naive, central memory, regulatory and stem cell-like memory CD4+ T cells were sorted on a BD FACSAria II using a panel including CD45RO, CCR7, CD25, CD127, CD95 and CD27. A purity above 98% was achieved for all sorted populations. PBMCs were isolated right away by Lymphoprep density gradient centrifugation and were stained directly, without culture. So that batch effects would be minimized, each experiment stained and sorted samples in pairs, pairing one healthy donor with one patient. Trimmed from V: 2 bases; trimmed from J: 2 bases; junction bases lacking a gene match: 4. The CDR1 and CDR2 encoded by the germline V gene are MGHRA and YSYEKL. The CDR3 spans 16 residues, from the cysteine through the phenylalanine. Just the 48-base CDR3 DNA is kept, in frame starting at base 1.

This sample stems from a study of beta chain features in type 1 diabetes (dated by TCRdb to between 2018 and 2020). About the investigation overall: Patients and healthy donors did not differ in mean age, gender distribution, total cell number or subset yield. Across all samples, around 100 million sorted cells were examined, and cell number per subset correlated strongly with RNA yield. In the study, recently diagnosed type 1 diabetes patients and matched healthy donors were compared on the TCRB repertoires of their sorted circulating CD4+ T cell subsets. Whereas all 30 or so donors provided naive and central memory subsets, regulatory and stem cell-like memory subsets were isolated from just 8 patients and roughly eight healthy donors.

The High Capacity cDNA Reverse Transcription Kit was used to reverse transcribe all of the isolated RNA, meaning that expressed TCRB transcripts were what got sequenced. Naive, central memory and regulatory T cell samples underwent deep immunoSEQ sequencing, averaging roughly 3.3 million total reads per sample. Sorted cells were lysed in RLT buffer, and RNA was extracted using DNase-treated RNeasy Micro or Mini kits according to cell number. Each cell subset was processed separately to prevent cross-contamination, with patient and healthy donor samples processed together. The immunoSEQ multiplex PCR was used to amplify TCRB sequences from cDNA, yielding 87-bp fragments that span the CDR3 region. The amplicons were sequenced using the Illumina HiSeq platform. The published analysis was carried out like this. Synthetic template baselines were used to correct PCR bias computationally, reads within Hamming distance 2 were collapsed together, and singletons that could not be merged were discarded. Reads were aligned against IMGT so that V, D and J genes, CDR3 length and insertions or deletions at six rearrangement sites could be assigned. Within each subset, clonotype counts were normalized to sorted cell number, after which true diversity and Gini coefficients were computed with the tcR R package. The overlap coefficient, calculated on TCRB nucleotide sequences, was used to quantify repertoire sharing. Out-of-frame TCRB sequences from naive cells were analyzed as a proxy for the pre-selection repertoire. Held by TCRdb, this immuneACCESS table contains in-frame sequences only and omits some clones. Under half of the omission traces to an unresolved V gene where checked; the cause of the rest is unknown. Clone size and the V and J calls come from that table; the DNA yielded D and trimming. Here the sample has 360,000 or so clones; about 19% occur a single time. The ten largest clones take up 0.044% of the sample.

The full study reports these points: Because the HLA sub-analyses included only small numbers of individuals, any influence of HLA type on TCRB rearrangement was left unresolved. Fewer insertions and more nucleotide deletions at VDJ recombination sites were observed in patients with type 1 diabetes, implying thymic rearrangement abnormalities. Type 1 diabetes patients showed a moderate but significant shortening of TCRB CDR3 length in all four CD4+ subsets. PCR may preferentially amplify shorter templates, but because patient and control samples were amplified and corrected together, any resulting skew would affect both groups equally. Because cDNA was sequenced instead of genomic DNA, activated cells with high expression could be over-represented, although the groups did not differ in activation or CD3 levels. Naive, central memory and regulatory TCRB repertoires appeared to be more similar among patients than among healthy donors.

The chain uses TRBV4-1 and TRBJ2-5; TRBD1 lines up with 11 middle nucleotides. This TCR derives from a woman aged 18 to 35 in good health. The material sequenced was naive CD4+ T cells from blood. Interpreted using the paper, the cell subset or site label stands for: true naive CD4+ T cells. The bases are TGCGCCAGCAGCCAACGCCGGGACAGGGGGCAAGAGACCCAGTACTTC. It specifies CASSQRRDRGQETQYF.